Listed below are T cell receptor beta chains from one sample, sequenced in a study of STAT5B mutations in CD4+ large granular lymphocyte leukemia. This table comes from immunoSEQ multiplex PCR, and its TCRdb copy is limited to in-frame clones, with some not included. Here the sample spans around 21,000 clones, 78% being singletons. The sequenced material came from CD4+ T cells from blood buffy coats. The receptors come from a human donor in good health. Each CDR3 is given without its conserved first and last residue. Fields, in order: CDR3 length, V gene, J gene, CDR3 protein.

14	TRBV4-2	TRBJ2-3	ASSPLAGAGTDTQY
9	TRBV28	TRBJ1-3	ASGPGDTIY
11	TRBV6-1	TRBJ2-5	ASTRVYAETQY
12	TRBV7-8	TRBJ1-3	ASSYRGSGNTIY
11	TRBV7-3	TRBJ1-6	ASSSGSNSPLH
10	TRBV18	TRBJ1-1	ASSQKTPIAF
12	TRBV6-5	TRBJ1-5	ASSYRGGGQPQH
14	TRBV10-3	TRBJ2-1	AISNSGTGTYNEQF
13	TRBV4-2	TRBJ2-2	ASSRESSNTGELF
13	TRBV29-1	TRBJ2-3	SVVWAGGPTDTQY
15	TRBV5-1	TRBJ1-3	ASSLAASGGPGNTIY
13	TRBV28	TRBJ1-3	ASSLYGTPGNTIY
13	TRBV29-1	TRBJ2-7	SVVKGQGSSYEQY
12	TRBV15	TRBJ2-2	ATSTGTGHGELF
22	TRBV12-2	TRBJ2-5	ASRLVPQSSARLITAPQQETQY